The 9 T cell receptor beta chains below come from one sample, sequenced in a study of regulatory T cells in long-lasting Graves disease. Time point of the sample: newly diagnosed GD, antithyroid drugs for less than 3 months. The TCR library was made from RNA extracted from PBMCs. The TCR beta library used iRepertoire HTBI primers with Arm-PCR amplification of CDR3. TCRdb reprocessed the multiplex PCR reads with MiXCR, giving one entry per CDR3 protein. The sample has 200,000 to 250,000 distinct CDR3 sequences; approximately 18% are singletons. This sample also appeared in a second study, on T cells in Graves' hyperthyroidism and ophthalmopathy.

The material was peripheral blood mononuclear cells (PBMCs), obtained at new diagnosis, from a patient treated with antithyroid drugs. The receptor set was obtained from a woman aged 30 to 39 with Graves disease.

This clonotype was seen at least ten times. This sequence joins TRBV5-1 and TRBJ2-5, with TRBD2 as a possible D gene (7 bases). This CDR3 contains 15 residues. The V and J ends lost 6 bases and 1 base respectively, with 16 bases between them. The germline V gene has CDR1 SGHRS and CDR2 YFSETQ. CDR3 in amino acids: CASTSGGAAQETQYF. CDR3 DNA sequence: TGCGCCAGCACCTCGGGGGGCGCCGCCCAAGAGACCCAGTACTTC. Looking up the rest from reference TRBV5-1 and TRBJ2-5 gives the full variable domain: KAGVTQTPRYLIKTRGQQVTLSCSPISGHRSVSWYQQTPGQGLQFLFEYFSETQRNKGNFPGRFSGRQFSNSRSEMNVSTLELGDSALYLCASTSGGAAQETQYFGPGTRLLVL.

This clonotype was detected ten times or more. The chain joins TRBV11-3 to TRBJ1-1; the match to TRBD1 covers 7 bases. In germline, CDR1 is SGHNT, CDR2 YENEEA. Losses at the gene ends were 5 bases for V and 8 bases for J; bases not matched to a gene: 11. The CDR3 sequence is 14 residues long. The CDR3 DNA sequence: TGTGCCAGCAGCACAAGATTGGGACAGACCGAAGCTTTCTTT. It translates to CASSTRLGQTEAFF.

This clonotype was observed a handful of times. The gene calls are TRBV15 and TRBJ1-1, with 7 bases lining up with TRBD1. Germline assignment: CDR1 LNHNV and CDR2 YYDKDF (reference sequence). The V gene end was trimmed by 1 base and the J gene end by 3 bases; junction bases not matched to a gene: 17. This CDR3 has 19 amino acids. The CDR3: CATSRVPGERGRRDTEAFF. CDR3 bases: TGTGCCACCAGCAGAGTCCCAGGCGAGAGGGGGCGCAGGGACACTGAAGCTTTCTTT.

This clonotype was seen repeatedly, ten times or more. This chain links TRBV28 with TRBJ2-6; D gene unclear. Per the germline V gene, CDR1 is MDHEN and CDR2 is SYDVKM. V lost 4 bases and J 0 bases, leaving 7 bases between the germline ends. The length of the CDR3 is 15 residues. This CDR3 is CASSSLGSGANVLTF. CDR3 nucleotides: TGTGCCAGCAGTTCTCTTGGCTCTGGGGCCAACGTCCTGACTTTC.

The table lists this clonotype with many counts. This sequence joins TRBV30 and TRBJ1-5, with D possibly TRBD1 on 5 matching bases. The V and J ends lost 3 bases and 6 bases respectively, with 21 bases between them. There are 16 residues in the CDR3. The germline V gene has CDR1 GTSNPN and CDR2 SVGIG (reference sequence). CDR3 DNA: TGTGCCTGGAGCCCTCGCCCGAACTCAAGGGGTCAGCCCCAGCATTTT. Translated: CAWSPRPNSRGQPQHF. Together with reference TRBV30 and TRBJ1-5, the CDR3 gives the full variable domain: SQTIHQWPATLVQPVGSPLSLECTVEGTSNPNLYWYRQAAGRGLQLLFYSVGIGQISSEVPQNLSASRPQDRQFILSSKKLLLSDSGFYLCAWSPRPNSRGQPQHFGDGTRLSIL.

This clonotype has at least ten counts. The CDR3 coding sequence is TGTGCCAGCAGCTTATGGTCGTCCGGCGGAGAGCAGTTCTTC. It yields the protein CASSLWSSGGEQFF. This sequence joins TRBV7-8 and TRBJ2-1, with D uncertain. This CDR3 contains 14 residues. With 2 bases removed from V and 10 bases from J, the gap between germline ends came to 15 bases. CDR1 is SGHVS and CDR2 is FQNEAQ in the germline V gene. Full variable domain (remainder filled in from reference TRBV7-8 and TRBJ2-1): GAGVSQSPRYKVAKRGQDVALRCDPISGHVSLFWYQQALGQGPEFLTYFQNEAQLDKSGLPSDRFFAERPEGSVSTLKIQRTQQEDSAVYLCASSLWSSGGEQFFGPGTRLTVL.

This chain links TRBV29-1 with TRBJ2-7, with TRBD1 matching over 7 bases. The J segment lost 4 bases and the V segment lost 5 bases, leaving 14 bases of the junction unmatched. The CDR3 runs to 15 residues. Germline V gives CDR1 SQVTM, CDR2 ANQGSEA. Here the CDR3 reads CSVWDSQEFPYEQYF. The CDR3 region has the DNA TGCAGCGTTTGGGACAGCCAAGAGTTTCCGTACGAGCAGTACTTC.

The CDR3 DNA sequence: TGTGCCAGCAGTTCCCGGGACAGGTGGTTGGACTATGGCTACACCTTC. Translated, it gives CASSSRDRWLDYGYTF. V is TRBV28 and J is TRBJ1-2; 8 nucleotides line up with TRBD1. V lost 4 bases, J lost 3 bases, and 10 bases stayed unmatched. This CDR3 comprises 16 residues. Per germline, CDR1 MDHEN and CDR2 SYDVKM.

Comments on this clonotype: One end of the junction varies from germline; a read error may be responsible. This sequence joins TRBV30 and TRBJ1-4; the D gene is possibly TRBD1 (5 bases). This CDR3 has 14 residues. The germline gives CDR1 GTSNPN, CDR2 SVGIG (reference sequence). The CDR3 spells CAWTPGPHNVKLFF. The CDR3 DNA reads as TGTGCCTGGACCCCGGGACCGCATAATGTAAAACTGTTTTTT.